This T cell receptor beta chain was recorded in a study of blood T cells in healthy people across ages. Notes on this clonotype: Its antigen is as yet unknown.

Next came a second PCR, run for roughly 6 to 11 cycles, which used a sample-barcoded 5' primer along with a J-beta primer mix. TCRdb independently ran MiXCR on the 5' RACE reads; one entry per CDR3 protein. The table has around 280,000 distinct CDR3 sequences, around 27% seen once. Germline-derived CDR1 and CDR2 are LNHNV and YYDKDF (reference sequence). Trimming at V came to 3 bases and at J to 1 base, leaving 2 bases not matched to a gene. The CDR3 totals 15 residues. Study-level findings and limits: Estimates drawn from one million T cells were deemed to understate diversity. Higher diversity and more naive CD4+ cells were features of long-lived donors, compared to aged donors. Unsorted PBMCs prevented conclusive naive versus antigen-experienced comparison.

The chain employs TRBV15 and TRBJ2-3, with 9 positions matching TRBD2. Material for sequencing was blood. The sequence came from a woman between 65 and 79 years old in good health. CDR3 sequence reads: CATSSSGRGTDTQYF. DNA for the CDR3: TGTGCCACCAGCAGTAGCGGGAGAGGCACAGATACGCAGTATTTT.